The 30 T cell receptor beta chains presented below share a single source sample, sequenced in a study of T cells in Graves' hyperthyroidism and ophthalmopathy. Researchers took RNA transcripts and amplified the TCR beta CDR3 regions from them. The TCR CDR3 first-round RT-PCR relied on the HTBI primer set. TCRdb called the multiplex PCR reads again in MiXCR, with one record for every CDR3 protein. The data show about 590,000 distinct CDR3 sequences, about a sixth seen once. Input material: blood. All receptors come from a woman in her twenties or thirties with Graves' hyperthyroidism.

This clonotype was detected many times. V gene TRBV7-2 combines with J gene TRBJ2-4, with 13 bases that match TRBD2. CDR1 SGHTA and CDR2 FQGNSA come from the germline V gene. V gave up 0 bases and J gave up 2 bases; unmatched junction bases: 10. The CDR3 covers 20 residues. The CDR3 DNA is TGTGCCAGCAGCTTAGCAGTTGGACTAGCGGGAGTAACGACCAAAAACATTCAGTACTTC. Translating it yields CASSLAVGLAGVTTKNIQYF.

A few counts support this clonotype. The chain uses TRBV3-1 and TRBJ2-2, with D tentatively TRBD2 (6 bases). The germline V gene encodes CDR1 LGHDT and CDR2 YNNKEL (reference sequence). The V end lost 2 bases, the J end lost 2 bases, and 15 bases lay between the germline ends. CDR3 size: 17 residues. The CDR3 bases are TGTGCCAGCAGCCAAATTACCGGGACTCTAAACACCGGGGAGCTGTTTTTT. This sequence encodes CASSQITGTLNTGELFF.

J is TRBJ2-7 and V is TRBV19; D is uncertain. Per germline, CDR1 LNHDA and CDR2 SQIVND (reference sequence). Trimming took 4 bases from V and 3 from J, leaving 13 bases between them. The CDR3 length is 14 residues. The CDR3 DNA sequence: TGTGCCAGTAGTACCCCAGGTGCCGACTACGAGCAGTACTTC. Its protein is CASSTPGADYEQYF. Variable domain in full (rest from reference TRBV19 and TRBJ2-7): DGGITQSPKYLFRKEGQNVTLSCEQNLNHDAMYWYRQDPGQGLRLIYYSQIVNDFQKGDIAEGYSVSREKKESFPLTVTSAQKNPTAFYLCASSTPGADYEQYFGPGTRLTVT.

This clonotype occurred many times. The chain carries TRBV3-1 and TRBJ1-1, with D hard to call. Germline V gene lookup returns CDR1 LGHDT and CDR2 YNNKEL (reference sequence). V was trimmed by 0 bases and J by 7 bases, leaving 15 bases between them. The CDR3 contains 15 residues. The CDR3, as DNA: TGTGCCAGCAGCCAAGATCCGTTACGGAGTAATGAAGCTTTCTTT. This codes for CASSQDPLRSNEAFF.

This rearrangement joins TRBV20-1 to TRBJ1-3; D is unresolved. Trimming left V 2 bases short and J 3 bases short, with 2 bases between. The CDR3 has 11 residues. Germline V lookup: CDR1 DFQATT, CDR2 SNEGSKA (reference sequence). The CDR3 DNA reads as TGCAGTGCTAGACTTGGAAACACCATATATTTT. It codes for CSARLGNTIYF.

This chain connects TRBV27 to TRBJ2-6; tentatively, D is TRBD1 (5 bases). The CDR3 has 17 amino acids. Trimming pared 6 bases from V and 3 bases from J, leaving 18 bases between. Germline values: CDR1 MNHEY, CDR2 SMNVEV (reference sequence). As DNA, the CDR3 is TGTGCCAGCAGCACGGCAACCCAGGGTGGTGGGGCCAACGTCCTGACTTTC. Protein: CASSTATQGGGANVLTF.

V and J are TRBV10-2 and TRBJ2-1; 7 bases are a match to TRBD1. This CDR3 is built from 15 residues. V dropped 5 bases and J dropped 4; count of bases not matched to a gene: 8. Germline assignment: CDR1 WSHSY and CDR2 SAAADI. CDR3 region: CASSLQGVRYNEQFF. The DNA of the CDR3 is TGCGCCAGCAGTCTGCAGGGGGTTCGGTACAATGAGCAGTTCTTC.

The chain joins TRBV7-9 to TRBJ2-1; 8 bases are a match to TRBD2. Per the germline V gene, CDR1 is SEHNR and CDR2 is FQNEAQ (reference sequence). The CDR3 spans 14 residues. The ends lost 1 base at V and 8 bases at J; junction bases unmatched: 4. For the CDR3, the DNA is TGTGCCAGCAGCTTAGAGACTAGCGTCCATGAGCAGTTCTTC. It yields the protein CASSLETSVHEQFF.

In nucleotides, the CDR3 is TGCGCCAGCAGCCAAGCCCCCGGGGGACCCACAGATACGCAGTATTTT. Its translation is CASSQAPGGPTDTQYF. The chain combines TRBV4-3 with TRBJ2-3; D is perhaps TRBD2 (6 bases). This CDR3 has 16 residues. The V end was cut by 1 base, the J end by 2 bases, with 13 bases between. CDR1 is LGHNA and CDR2 is YSLEER in the germline V gene.

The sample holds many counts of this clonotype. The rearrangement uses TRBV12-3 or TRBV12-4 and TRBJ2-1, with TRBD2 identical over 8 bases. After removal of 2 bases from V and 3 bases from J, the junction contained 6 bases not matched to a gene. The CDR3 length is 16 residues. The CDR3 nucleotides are TGTGCCAGCAGTTTAATACTAGCGGAGATCTACAATGAGCAGTTCTTC. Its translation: CASSLILAEIYNEQFF.

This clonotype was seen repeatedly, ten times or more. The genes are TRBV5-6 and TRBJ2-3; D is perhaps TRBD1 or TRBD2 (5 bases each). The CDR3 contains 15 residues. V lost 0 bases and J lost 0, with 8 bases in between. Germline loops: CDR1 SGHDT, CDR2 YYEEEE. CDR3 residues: CASSLVRGSTDTQYF. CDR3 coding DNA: TGTGCCAGCAGCTTGGTGAGGGGAAGCACAGATACGCAGTATTTT.

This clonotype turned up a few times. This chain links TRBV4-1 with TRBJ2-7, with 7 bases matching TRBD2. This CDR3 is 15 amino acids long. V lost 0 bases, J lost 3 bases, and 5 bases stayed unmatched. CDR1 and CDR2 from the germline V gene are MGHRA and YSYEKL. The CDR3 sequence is CASSQDLAGVYEQYF. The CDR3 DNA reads TGCGCCAGCAGCCAAGATCTCGCGGGAGTCTACGAGCAGTACTTC.

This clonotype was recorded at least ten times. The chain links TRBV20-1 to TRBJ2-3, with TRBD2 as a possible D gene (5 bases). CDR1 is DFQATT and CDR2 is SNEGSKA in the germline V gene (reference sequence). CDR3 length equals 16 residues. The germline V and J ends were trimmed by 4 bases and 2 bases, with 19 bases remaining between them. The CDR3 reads CSATYPPGEPTDTQYF. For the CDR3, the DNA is TGCAGTGCTACCTACCCACCCGGGGAACCCACAGATACGCAGTATTTT.

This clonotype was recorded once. The CDR3 is CSARGRDRGKGSYGYTF. CDR3 coding DNA: TGCAGTGCTAGAGGCCGGGACAGGGGGAAGGGTTCCTATGGCTACACCTTC. The chain carries TRBV20-1 and TRBJ1-2; 11 bases agree with TRBD1. In germline, CDR1 is DFQATT, CDR2 SNEGSKA (reference sequence). V shed 1 base, J shed 4 bases, and the junction held 11 bases outside the gene matches. The CDR3 covers 17 residues.

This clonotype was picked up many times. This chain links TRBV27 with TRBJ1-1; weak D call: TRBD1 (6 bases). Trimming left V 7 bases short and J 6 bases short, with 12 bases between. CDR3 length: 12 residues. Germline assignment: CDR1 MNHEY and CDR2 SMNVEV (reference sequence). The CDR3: CASTTTGSEAFF. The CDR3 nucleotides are TGTGCCAGCACAACAACAGGGTCTGAAGCTTTCTTT.

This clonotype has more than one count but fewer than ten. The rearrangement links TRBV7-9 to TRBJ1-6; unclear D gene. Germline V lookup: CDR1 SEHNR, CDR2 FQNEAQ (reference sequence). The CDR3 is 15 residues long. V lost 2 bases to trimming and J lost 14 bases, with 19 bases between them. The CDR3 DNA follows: TGTGCCAGCAGCTTATACCCGGCGGAAGAGGTGACCCTCCACTTT. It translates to CASSLYPAEEVTLHF. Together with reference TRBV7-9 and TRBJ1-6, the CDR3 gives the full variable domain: DTGVSQNPRHKITKRGQNVTFRCDPISEHNRLYWYRQTLGQGPEFLTYFQNEAQLEKSRLLSDRFSAERPKGSFSTLEIQRTEQGDSAMYLCASSLYPAEEVTLHFGNGTRLTVT.

CDR3 sequence reads: CASSLQDIPRELFF. The DNA for the CDR3 is TGTGCCAGCAGCCTCCAAGACATCCCCAGGGAGCTGTTTTTT. The chain employs TRBV14 and TRBJ2-2; no firm D call. The germline CDR1 and CDR2 sequences are SGHDN and FVKESK. The V end was cut by 4 bases, the J end by 9 bases, with 15 bases between. There are 14 residues in the CDR3.

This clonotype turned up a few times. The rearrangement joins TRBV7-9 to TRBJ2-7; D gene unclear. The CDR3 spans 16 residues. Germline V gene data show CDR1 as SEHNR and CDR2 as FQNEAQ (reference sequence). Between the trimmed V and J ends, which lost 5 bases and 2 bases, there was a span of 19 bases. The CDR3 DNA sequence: TGTGCCAGCAGCCGAAGTTCGGGCCTTCAGGCCTACGAGCAGTACTTC. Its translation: CASSRSSGLQAYEQYF.

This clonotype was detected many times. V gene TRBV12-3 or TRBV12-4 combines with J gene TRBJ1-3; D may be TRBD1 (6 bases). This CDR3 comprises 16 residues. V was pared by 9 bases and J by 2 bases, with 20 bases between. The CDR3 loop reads CASTPRQGLTGNTIYF. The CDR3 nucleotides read TGTGCCAGTACTCCCCGGCAGGGGCTAACTGGAAACACCATATATTTT.

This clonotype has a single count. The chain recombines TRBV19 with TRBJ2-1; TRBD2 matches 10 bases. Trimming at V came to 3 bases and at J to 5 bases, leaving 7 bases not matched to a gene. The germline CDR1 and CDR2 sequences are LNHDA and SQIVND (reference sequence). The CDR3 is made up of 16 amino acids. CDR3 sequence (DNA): TGTGCCAGTAGTATGTTAGGACTAGCGGATAACAATGAGCAGTTCTTC. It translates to CASSMLGLADNNEQFF.

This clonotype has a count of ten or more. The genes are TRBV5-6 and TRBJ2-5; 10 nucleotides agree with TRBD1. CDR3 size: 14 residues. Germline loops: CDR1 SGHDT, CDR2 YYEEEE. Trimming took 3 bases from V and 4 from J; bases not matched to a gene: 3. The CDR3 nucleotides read TGTGCCAGCAGCTCGTGGACAGGGGGAGAGACCCAGTACTTC. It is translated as CASSSWTGGETQYF.

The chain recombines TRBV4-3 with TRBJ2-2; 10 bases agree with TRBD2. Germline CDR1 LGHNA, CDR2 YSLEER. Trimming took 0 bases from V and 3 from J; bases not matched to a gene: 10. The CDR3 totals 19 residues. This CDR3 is CASSQEWLAGVSDTGELFF. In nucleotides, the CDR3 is TGCGCCAGCAGCCAAGAGTGGCTAGCGGGAGTGTCGGACACCGGGGAGCTGTTTTTT.

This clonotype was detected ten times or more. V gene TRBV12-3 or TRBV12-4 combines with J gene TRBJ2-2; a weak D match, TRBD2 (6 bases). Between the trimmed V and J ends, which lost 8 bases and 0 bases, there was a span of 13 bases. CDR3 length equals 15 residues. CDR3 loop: CASARAGSNTGELFF. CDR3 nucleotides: TGTGCCAGCGCCAGAGCGGGCTCGAACACCGGGGAGCTGTTTTTT.

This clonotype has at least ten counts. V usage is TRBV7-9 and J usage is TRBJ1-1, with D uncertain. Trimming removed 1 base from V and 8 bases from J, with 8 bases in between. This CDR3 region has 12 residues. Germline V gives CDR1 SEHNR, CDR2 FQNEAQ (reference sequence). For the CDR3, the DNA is TGTGCCAGCAGCTTAGAGGCTAGCGAAGCTTTCTTT. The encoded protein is CASSLEASEAFF.

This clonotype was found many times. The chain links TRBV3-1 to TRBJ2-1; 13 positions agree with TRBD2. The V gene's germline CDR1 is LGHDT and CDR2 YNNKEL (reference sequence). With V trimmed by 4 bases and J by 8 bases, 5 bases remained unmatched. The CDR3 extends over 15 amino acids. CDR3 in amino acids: CASSLGLAGDDEQFF. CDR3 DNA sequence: TGTGCCAGCAGCCTCGGACTAGCGGGAGACGATGAGCAGTTCTTC.

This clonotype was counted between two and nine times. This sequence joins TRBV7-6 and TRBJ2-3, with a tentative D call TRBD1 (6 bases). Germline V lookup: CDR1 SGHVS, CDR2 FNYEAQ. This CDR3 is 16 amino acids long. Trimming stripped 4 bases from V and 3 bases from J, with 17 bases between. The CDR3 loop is CASSSSTGSGTDTQYF. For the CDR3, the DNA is TGTGCCAGCAGCTCCAGTACAGGGTCGGGGACAGATACGCAGTATTTT.

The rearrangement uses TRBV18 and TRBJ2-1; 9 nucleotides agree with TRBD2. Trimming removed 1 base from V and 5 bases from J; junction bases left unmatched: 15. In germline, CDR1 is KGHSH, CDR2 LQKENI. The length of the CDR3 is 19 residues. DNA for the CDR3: TGTGCCAGCTCACCACTTCGGACTAGCGATACCCAGAATAACAATGAGCAGTTCTTC. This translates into CASSPLRTSDTQNNNEQFF.

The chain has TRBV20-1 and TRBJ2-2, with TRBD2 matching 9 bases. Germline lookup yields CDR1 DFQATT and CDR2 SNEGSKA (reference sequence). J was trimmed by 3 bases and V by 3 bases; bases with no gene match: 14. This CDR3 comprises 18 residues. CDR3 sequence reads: CSARGSSGRLLDTGELFF. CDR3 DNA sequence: TGCAGTGCTAGGGGATCCAGCGGGAGGTTGTTGGACACCGGGGAGCTGTTTTTT.

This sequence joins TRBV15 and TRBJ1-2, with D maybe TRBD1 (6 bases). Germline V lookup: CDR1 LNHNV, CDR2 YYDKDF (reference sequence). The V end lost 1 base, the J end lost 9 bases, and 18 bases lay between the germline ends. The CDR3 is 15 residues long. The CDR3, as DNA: TGTGCCACCAGCAGAGGCCAGGGGTTCAGAATAAGCTACACCTTC. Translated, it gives CATSRGQGFRISYTF.

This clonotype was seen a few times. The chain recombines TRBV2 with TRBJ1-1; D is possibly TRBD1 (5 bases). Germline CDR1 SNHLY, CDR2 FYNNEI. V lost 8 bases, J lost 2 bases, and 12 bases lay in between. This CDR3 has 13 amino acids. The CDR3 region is CASPGTVNTEAFF. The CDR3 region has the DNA TGTGCCAGCCCCGGGACTGTTAACACTGAAGCTTTCTTT.